Listed below are T cell receptor beta chains from one sample, sequenced in a study of T cells in localized non-small cell lung cancer. Assay: immunoSEQ multiplex PCR; the TCRdb copy retains only in-frame clones and omits some. This table holds tens of thousands of clones, about 86% found once. Here the sequenced sample was peripheral blood, taken before any cancer treatment. The receptor set was obtained from a man between 40 and 69 years old with stage I lung adenocarcinoma. CDR3s include the opening cysteine and the closing phenylalanine or tryptophan. Each record gives: V gene, D gene, clone size, J gene, CDR3 DNA, CDR3 protein. The D gene is left open where the match is weak. For some rows the clone size is stated as once, few or many, or as a class when expanded; others skip it.

TRBV10-2,-,-,TRBJ2-1,TGCGCCAGCAGCCAGGGACTCAACAATGAGCAGTTCTTC,CASSQGLNNEQFF
TRBV7-9,TRBD2,few,TRBJ2-1,TGTGCCAGCAGCTTAGGACTAGCGGGGACCTACAATGAGCAGTTCTTC,CASSLGLAGTYNEQFF
TRBV27,-,-,TRBJ2-7,TGTGCCAGCAGTCCCCGGGACGTTTCCTACGAGCAGTACTTC,CASSPRDVSYEQYF
TRBV27,-,-,TRBJ2-7,TGTGCCAGCAGTTTATCGACAGAATACGAGCAGTACTTC,CASSLSTEYEQYF
TRBV19,-,-,TRBJ1-1,TGTGCCAGTAGTATAGATCGGGGGTATGAAGCTTTCTTT,CASSIDRGYEAFF
TRBV28,TRBD2,-,TRBJ2-2,TGTGCCAGCAGTACCGGGACTAGTGGAACCGGGGAGCTGTTTTTT,CASSTGTSGTGELFF
TRBV7-6,-,-,TRBJ2-2,TGTGCCAGCAGCCCACGCTTCAGGGCGAACACCGGGGAGCTGTTTTTT,CASSPRFRANTGELFF
TRBV28,-,-,TRBJ2-5,TGTGCCAGCACCCACAGGGAAATAGGAGAGACCCAGTACTTC,CASTHREIGETQYF
TRBV19,-,-,TRBJ2-2,TGTGCCAGTACTTCCAGGGCCGGGGAGCTGTTTTTT,CASTSRAGELFF
TRBV15,-,-,TRBJ1-5,TGTGCCACCAGCAGAGAGATTGGGGTTCAGCCCCAGCATTTT,CATSREIGVQPQHF
TRBV5-6,TRBD2,-,TRBJ2-3,TGTGCCAGCAGCTTGATCCTAGCGGGAGGAACAGATACGCAGTATTTT,CASSLILAGGTDTQYF
TRBV7-2,-,-,TRBJ1-4,TGTGCCAGCGGGAGTAACGCCAGACAGGAAGATGAAAAACTGTTTTTT,CASGSNARQEDEKLFF
TRBV7-8,-,once,TRBJ1-2,TGTGCCAGCAGCTCATCGCAGGGGCGTCAGGATGGCTACACCTTC,CASSSSQGRQDGYTF
TRBV15,-,-,TRBJ1-5,TGTGCCACCAGCAGAGGACCGGACGGGCGACAGCATTTT,CATSRGPDGRQHF
TRBV6-6,-,once,TRBJ2-7,TGTGCCAGCCTCGGGGACAACTACGAGCAGTACTTC,CASLGDNYEQYF
TRBV4-2,TRBD1,-,TRBJ1-1,TGTGCCAGCAGCCAAGGGCTAGACAGGGGAAGCAGCAGAGCTTTCTTT,CASSQGLDRGSSRAFF
TRBV7-2,-,-,TRBJ2-7,TGTGCCAGCACCGACCCGGGGCTCTACGAGCAGTACTTC,CASTDPGLYEQYF
TRBV5-4,-,-,TRBJ2-3,TGTGCCAGCAGCCCAAGACTTATTTCAGATACGCAGTATTTT,CASSPRLISDTQYF
TRBV29-1,-,-,TRBJ2-5,TGCAGCGTCAGGACTTCGGTGGAGACCCAGTACTTC,CSVRTSVETQYF
TRBV5-6,-,-,TRBJ2-3,TGTGCCAGCAGCTTGGTAAGTGGAGGGACGCTCGGTAGCACAGATACGCAGTATTTT,CASSLVSGGTLGSTDTQYF
TRBV10-3,TRBD1,-,TRBJ2-5,TGTGCCATCAGTCGCGGACAGGGGGGGGAGACCCAGTACTTC,CAISRGQGGETQYF
TRBV2,TRBD2,-,TRBJ2-5,TGTGCCAGCAGGTTACGGGAGGGAGGAGAGACCCAGTACTTC,CASRLREGGETQYF
TRBV28,-,-,TRBJ2-7,TGTGCCAGCAGTTTTTCCAGGGGCGAGCAGTACTTC,CASSFSRGEQYF
TRBV18,-,-,TRBJ2-4,TGTGCCAGCTCACCACAAGGTGGGCCCAACATTCAGTACTTC,CASSPQGGPNIQYF
TRBV18,-,-,TRBJ2-5,TGTGCCAGCTCAAACAATAATCCGCTTGGGGCGAGTGAGACCCAGTACTTC,CASSNNNPLGASETQYF
TRBV2,-,-,TRBJ1-5,TGTGCCAGCACGGACGGCAATCAGCCCCAGCATTTT,CASTDGNQPQHF
TRBV6-1,TRBD1,once,TRBJ2-2,TGTGCCAGCAGTGAAGCCTGGACAGGGACGAACACCGGGGAGCTGTTTTTT,CASSEAWTGTNTGELFF
TRBV10-3,-,-,TRBJ1-2,TGTGCCATCAGTGCCGGGCTGGATGGCTACACCTTC,CAISAGLDGYTF
TRBV2,-,few,TRBJ1-5,TGTGCCAGCAGTGAAACTCAGCCCCAGCATTTT,CASSETQPQHF
TRBV19,-,once,TRBJ1-1,TGTGCCAGTAGTATGTTACCCTCAGGGTGGAACACTGAAGCTTTCTTT,CASSMLPSGWNTEAFF
TRBV7-3,-,-,TRBJ2-1,TGTGCCAGCAGCTTAACCCCGGCCAATTACAATGAGCAGTTCTTC,CASSLTPANYNEQFF
TRBV7-3,TRBD1,-,TRBJ2-3,TGTGCCAGCAGCAAAACAGGACAGGGGGCGACAGATACGCAGTATTTT,CASSKTGQGATDTQYF
TRBV7-3,-,-,TRBJ2-1,TGTGCCAGCAGCTTAATCGAGGGGGTTTTGTTCTTC,CASSLIEGVLFF
TRBV7-9,-,-,TRBJ1-2,TGTGCCAGCTGGCCCGTTAACTATGGCTACACCTTC,CASWPVNYGYTF
TRBV25-1,TRBD2,-,TRBJ2-3,TGTGCCAGCAGTGAGGCAGGGACTATAGATACGCAGTATTTT,CASSEAGTIDTQYF
TRBV2,-,-,TRBJ2-4,TGTGCCAGCACGATCTCGGGACACCCTACCAAAAACATTCAGTACTTC,CASTISGHPTKNIQYF
TRBV7-9,TRBD2,-,TRBJ2-3,TGTGCCAGCAGCTTGGGACTAGCTTCGGATACGCAGTATTTT,CASSLGLASDTQYF
TRBV2,-,-,TRBJ2-1,TGTGCCAGCAGTGGATGGGGCCTCCCTAGGGATGAGCAGTTCTTC,CASSGWGLPRDEQFF
TRBV9,TRBD2,-,TRBJ2-4,TGTGCCAGCAGCGTAGGCGCTAGCGGGAGTGAAAACATTCAGTACTTC,CASSVGASGSENIQYF
TRBV7-9,-,-,TRBJ2-3,TGTGCCAGCAGCCGCCCCCAAGGCAGGAGAGAAGATACGCAGTATTTT,CASSRPQGRREDTQYF
TRBV21-1,-,-,TRBJ1-4,TGTGCCAGCAGCAAAGTGGACAGGGTAGGTGAAAAACTGTTTTTT,CASSKVDRVGEKLFF
TRBV6-1,-,-,TRBJ2-2,TGTGCCAGCAGTGAAGCTTCAACCGGGGAGCTGTTTTTT,CASSEASTGELFF
TRBV18,-,-,TRBJ1-5,TGTGCCAGCTCACCTTACCCACTTAGGAATCAGCCCCAGCATTTT,CASSPYPLRNQPQHF
TRBV27,-,-,TRBJ2-7,TGTGCCAGCAGTTTTGTGGGACAATCCTACGAGCAGTACTTC,CASSFVGQSYEQYF
TRBV11-1,TRBD2,once,TRBJ2-5,TGTGCCAGCAGCTCAGGGGGACTAGCGGAAGAGACCCAGTACTTC,CASSSGGLAEETQYF
TRBV10-3,TRBD1,-,TRBJ1-2,TGTGCCATCACCCCGGACAGGGTCTATGGCTACACCTTC,CAITPDRVYGYTF